This T cell receptor beta chain came from a study of vaccination effects on CD4 cells after COVID-19. For the study at large: Samples were given by two convalescent patients 16 days and one week before vaccination.

Points on this clone: Its specificity is not known.

Using viral peptide pools, the ViraFEST assay grew out antigen-specific CD4+ T cells prior to sequencing. Culture proceeded for about 11 days, and CD4+ T cells were then isolated. Sometime from March through December 2020, the person acquired a SARS-CoV-2 infection that PCR confirmed. The table came from immunoSEQ multiplex PCR; TCRdb's copy has only in-frame clones and leaves some out. In the table there are around 47,000 clones, 65% to 70% of which are singletons. Findings and caveats of the study: Early post-infection timepoints were absent, and convalescent patients were few. Both infection-induced and vaccine-induced clones contracted markedly at late post-vaccination timepoints.

J lost 7 bases, V lost 8 bases, and 9 bases had no gene match. The CDR3 length is 14 residues. Germline CDR1 and CDR2: SGHNT and YENEEA. Sequencing was performed on CD4+ T cells from PBMCs cultured with a peptide pool, taken before COVID-19 vaccination. The receptor's source is a human donor who had a prior SARS-CoV-2 infection. The chain is built from TRBV11-3 and TRBJ2-3, with TRBD2 matching 10 bases. The DNA for the CDR3 is TGTGCCAGCGCAGCGGGGGGGTTTATGAATACGCAGTATTTT. Its translation is CASAAGGFMNTQYF. Drawing the rest from reference TRBV11-3 and TRBJ2-3, the complete variable domain is EAGVVQSPRYKIIEKKQPVAFWCNPISGHNTLYWYLQNLGQGPELLIRYENEEAVDDSQLPKDRFSAERLKGVDSTLKIQPAELGDSAVYLCASAAGGFMNTQYFGPGTRLTVL.